The 8 T cell receptor beta chains given below trace back to one sample, sequenced in a study of radiotherapy plus CTLA-4 blockade in lung cancer. Measured with immunoSEQ multiplex PCR; TCRdb has only the in-frame clones, and not every one. This sample carries 90,000 to 130,000 clones, over 65% of them seen once, and the ten largest clones take 2.5% to 3.5%. The sequences come from peripheral blood, collected from a patient treated with radiotherapy plus ipilimumab. Receptors originate from a human donor with non-small cell lung cancer that progressed on radiotherapy plus ipilimumab. Some clones in this sample may be carry-over from other donors' samples.

Points on this clone: Other DNA sequences in this sample translate to the same CDR3. The chain links TRBV5-6 to TRBJ2-3; D is perhaps TRBD2 (6 bases). The V end lost 2 bases, the J end lost 5 bases, and 6 bases lay between the germline ends. The length of the CDR3 is 12 residues. Germline CDR1 SGHDT, CDR2 YYEEEE. The CDR3 sequence is CASSFGGDTQYF. CDR3 DNA: TGTGCCAGCAGCTTCGGGGGAGATACGCAGTATTTT.

The chain carries TRBV27 and TRBJ1-1; no firm D call. This CDR3 has 15 amino acids. Germline V gives CDR1 MNHEY, CDR2 SMNVEV (reference sequence). V lost 6 bases, J lost 3 bases, and 17 bases lay in between. This CDR3 is CASRQFGGLDTEAFF. The CDR3 nucleotides are TGTGCCAGCAGACAGTTCGGAGGTTTGGACACTGAAGCTTTCTTT.

J is TRBJ2-7 and V is TRBV19; 8 nucleotides match TRBD1. This CDR3 contains 14 residues. J lost 2 bases, V lost 2 bases, and 2 bases had no gene match. Germline CDR1 and CDR2: LNHDA and SQIVND (reference sequence). The CDR3 DNA reads TGTGCCAGTAGTATAAGGACAGGGACCTACGAGCAGTACTTC. Translation gives CASSIRTGTYEQYF.

This clone has just a few counts. The chain couples TRBV11-2 to TRBJ2-5; D might be TRBD1 or TRBD2, each matching 5 bases. Germline CDR1 reads SGHAT; CDR2 reads FQNNGV. The CDR3 spans 16 residues. The V gene lost 1 base and the J gene lost 2 bases, with 14 bases spanning the gap. The CDR3 region has the DNA TGTGCCAGCAGCTTAGGGGGAGCCTGGGGGCAAGAGACCCAGTACTTC. Protein product: CASSLGGAWGQETQYF. The complete variable domain, with remaining parts taken from reference TRBV11-2 and TRBJ2-5, reads EAGVAQSPRYKIIEKRQSVAFWCNPISGHATLYWYQQILGQGPKLLIQFQNNGVVDDSQLPKDRFSAERLKGVDSTLKIQPAKLEDSAVYLCASSLGGAWGQETQYFGPGTRLLVL.

This clone was counted once. V is TRBV28 and J is TRBJ2-4; D possibly matches TRBD1 or TRBD2 (5 bases each). V was pared by 7 bases and J by 2 bases, with 21 bases between. The CDR3 runs to 17 residues. Germline values: CDR1 MDHEN, CDR2 SYDVKM. The CDR3 DNA reads as TGTGCCAGCACCGCGGGTAGAGGCAGGGCCACCAAAAACATTCAGTACTTC. Protein sequence: CASTAGRGRATKNIQYF.

This clone was detected once. The chain has TRBV11-3 and TRBJ2-3; D is unclear. The CDR3 runs to 12 residues. V gave up 0 bases and J gave up 8 bases, with 6 bases separating them. CDR1 and CDR2 from the germline V gene are SGHNT and YENEEA. CDR3 sequence: CASSLDWGTQYF. In nucleotides, the CDR3 is TGTGCCAGCAGCTTAGATTGGGGTACGCAGTATTTT.

J is TRBJ2-7 and V is TRBV28; TRBD1 aligns across 9 bases. The germline CDR1 and CDR2 sequences are MDHEN and SYDVKM. The V gene end was trimmed by 10 bases and the J gene end by 3 bases; junction bases not matched to a gene: 7. The CDR3 has 13 residues. In DNA, the CDR3 is TGTGCCATCCTCGGGACAGGGTACTACGAGCAGTACTTC. The encoded protein is CAILGTGYYEQYF.

The chain recombines TRBV7-3 with TRBJ2-3; TRBD2 agrees at 13 bases. This CDR3 has 16 amino acids. CDR1 is SGHTA and CDR2 is FQGTGA in the germline V gene. With V trimmed by 6 bases and J by 3 bases, 6 bases remained unmatched. CDR3 loop: CASSLGGLAGTDTQYF. The CDR3 DNA follows: TGTGCCAGCAGTTTAGGGGGACTAGCGGGGACAGATACGCAGTATTTT.